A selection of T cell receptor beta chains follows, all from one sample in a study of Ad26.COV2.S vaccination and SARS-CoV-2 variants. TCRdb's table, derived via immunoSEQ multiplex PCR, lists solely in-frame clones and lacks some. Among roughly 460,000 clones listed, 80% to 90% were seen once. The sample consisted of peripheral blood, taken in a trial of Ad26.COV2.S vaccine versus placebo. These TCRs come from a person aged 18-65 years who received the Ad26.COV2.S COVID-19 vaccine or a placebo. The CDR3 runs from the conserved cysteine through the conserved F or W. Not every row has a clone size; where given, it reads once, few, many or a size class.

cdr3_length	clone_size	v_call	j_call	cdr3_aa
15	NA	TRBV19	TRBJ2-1	CASSPGTRRYNEQFF
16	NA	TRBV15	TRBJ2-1	CATSRPRGPGYNEQFF
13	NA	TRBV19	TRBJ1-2	CASSTGTDGGYTF
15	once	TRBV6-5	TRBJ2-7	CASRPNRRGGGEQYF
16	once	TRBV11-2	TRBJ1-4	CASSYTLTATNEKLFF
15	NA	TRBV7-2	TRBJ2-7	CASSLAGPSSYEQYF
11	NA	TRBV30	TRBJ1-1	CAWNTRTEAFF
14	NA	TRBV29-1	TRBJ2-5	CSVEGGREFETQYF
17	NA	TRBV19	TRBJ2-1	CASSIVGGHRLANEQFF
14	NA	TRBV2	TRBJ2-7	CASSGGQGGYEQYF
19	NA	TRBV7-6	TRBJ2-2	CASSLSKVDRGTNTGELFF
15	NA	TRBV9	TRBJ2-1	CASSARTSGINEQFF
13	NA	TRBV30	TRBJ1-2	CAWRRGQNYGYTF
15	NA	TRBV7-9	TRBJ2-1	CASSTTSGRSNEQFF
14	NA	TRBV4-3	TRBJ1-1	CASSRGAGITEAFF
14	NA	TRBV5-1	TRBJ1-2	CASSNRARRDGYTF
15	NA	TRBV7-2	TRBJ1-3	CASSLGTGTGNTIYF
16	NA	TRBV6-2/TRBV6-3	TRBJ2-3	CASSYYSGRAGDTQYF
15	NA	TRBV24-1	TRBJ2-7	CATSAGDRVSYEQYF
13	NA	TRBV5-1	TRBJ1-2	CASSTSSGDGYTF
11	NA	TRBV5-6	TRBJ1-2	CASTRNLGYTF
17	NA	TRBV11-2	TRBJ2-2	CASSPPLDRGYTGELFF
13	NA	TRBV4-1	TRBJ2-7	CASSQGVGYEQYF
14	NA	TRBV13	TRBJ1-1	CASSLLRGSTEAFF
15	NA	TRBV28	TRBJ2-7	CASSLSGTGAHEQYF
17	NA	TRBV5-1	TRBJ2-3	CASSLATGTGRTDTQYF
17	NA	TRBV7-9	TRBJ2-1	CASSPGVAGPSYNEQFF
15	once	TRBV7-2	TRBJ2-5	CASSFQAGVGETQYF
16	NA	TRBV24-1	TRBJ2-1	CATSVASGRWDNEQFF
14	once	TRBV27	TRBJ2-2	CASSEGGRGGELFF
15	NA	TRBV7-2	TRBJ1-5	CASSFAGGRNQPQHF
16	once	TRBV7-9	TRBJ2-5	CASSYGTAKSQETQYF
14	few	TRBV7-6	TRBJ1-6	CASSLGTGGRALHF
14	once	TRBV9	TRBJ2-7	CASSVRGQGYEQYF
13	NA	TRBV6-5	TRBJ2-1	CASTGLANNEQFF
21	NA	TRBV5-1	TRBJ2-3	CASSHWWPAGGPDSSTDTQYF
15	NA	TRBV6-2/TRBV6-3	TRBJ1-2	CASSYGAAADYGYTF
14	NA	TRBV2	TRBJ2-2	CASTATWNTGELFF
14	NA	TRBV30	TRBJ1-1	CAWSGRQRDTEAFF
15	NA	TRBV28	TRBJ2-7	CASSTPGQGPYEQYF
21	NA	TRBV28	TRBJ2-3	CASSFPRLAGGTTIYTDTQYF
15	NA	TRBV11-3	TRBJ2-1	CASSLSGSPYNEQFF
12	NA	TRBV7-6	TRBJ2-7	CASSLGTTEQYF
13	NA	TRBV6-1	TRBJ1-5	CASSEVDYQPQHF
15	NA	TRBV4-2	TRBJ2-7	CASRRTGLPTYEQYF
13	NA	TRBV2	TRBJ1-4	CASQTGGLEKLFF
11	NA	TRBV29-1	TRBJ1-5	CSPSEGQPQHF